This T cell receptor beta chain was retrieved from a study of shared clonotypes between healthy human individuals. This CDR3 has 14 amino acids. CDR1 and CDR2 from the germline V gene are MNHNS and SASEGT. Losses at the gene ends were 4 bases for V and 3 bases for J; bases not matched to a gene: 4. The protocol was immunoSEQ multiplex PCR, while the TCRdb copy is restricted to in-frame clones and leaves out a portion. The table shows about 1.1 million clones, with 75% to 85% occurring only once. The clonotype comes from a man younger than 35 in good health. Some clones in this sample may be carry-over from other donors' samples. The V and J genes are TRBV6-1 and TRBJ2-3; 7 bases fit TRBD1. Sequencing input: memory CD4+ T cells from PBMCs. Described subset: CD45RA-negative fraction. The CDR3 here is CASSGNRGTDTQYF. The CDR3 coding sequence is TGTGCCAGCAGTGGAAACAGGGGTACAGATACGCAGTATTTT.